This is a list of T cell receptor beta chains from one sample in a study of T cell repertoires in cytomegalovirus infection. One entry per CDR3 protein, called by TCRdb with MiXCR from the reads. This sample yields around 550,000 distinct CDR3 sequences, of which approximately 26% are seen a single time; roughly 13% belongs to the top ten. Sequenced material: PBMCs. These receptor sequences come from a human donor in good health (CMV status not recorded). Some clones in this sample may be carry-over from other donors' samples. Both conserved end residues are part of each CDR3. D genes are given only for firm matches. Where a row states a size, it is once, few, many or the class of an expanded clone; other rows omit it.

J | D | V | size | CDR3 | DNA
TRBJ2-7 | TRBD2 | TRBV20-1 | once | CSALGLAGINEQYF | TGCAGTGCCCTTGGGCTAGCGGGGATTAACGAGCAGTACTTC
TRBJ1-5 | TRBD1 | TRBV10-3 | . | CAIADRGGSQPQHF | TGTGCCATTGCGGACAGGGGAGGAAGTCAGCCCCAGCATTTT
TRBJ2-1 | . | TRBV7-3 | few | CASSLKGGYNEQFF | TGTGCCAGCAGCTTAAAAGGTGGTTACAATGAGCAGTTCTTC
TRBJ1-1 | . | TRBV12-3/TRBV12-4 | . | CASSKRGGEAFF | TGTGCCAGCAGCAAAAGGGGGGGTGAAGCTTTCTTT
TRBJ2-1 | TRBD2 | TRBV7-2 | few | CASSLGYLAGGPRGNEQFF | TGTGCCAGCAGCTTAGGTTACCTAGCGGGAGGGCCCCGGGGAAATGAGCAGTTCTTC
TRBJ2-1 | TRBD2 | TRBV10-3 | . | CAIRLAGYNEQFF | TGTGCCATCAGACTAGCGGGATACAATGAGCAGTTCTTC
TRBJ1-2 | TRBD1 | TRBV7-9 | . | CASSLARAGGRDGYTF | TGTGCCAGCAGCTTAGCGCGGGCAGGGGGAAGGGATGGCTACACCTTC
TRBJ1-2 | . | TRBV12-3/TRBV12-4 | . | CASSLRHYGYTF | TGTGCCAGCAGTTTAAGGCACTATGGCTACACCTTC
TRBJ2-1 | . | TRBV14 | . | CASSSNSGGEQFF | TGTGCCAGCAGTTCAAATAGTGGTGGTGAGCAGTTCTTC
TRBJ2-1 | . | TRBV6-1 | many | CASRSTSTGYNEQFF | TGTGCCAGCAGAAGCACTAGCACGGGTTACAATGAGCAGTTCTTC
TRBJ2-1 | TRBD2 | TRBV5-4 | few | CASSSPLAGGIYNEQFF | TGTGCCAGCAGCTCACCACTAGCGGGAGGGATATACAATGAGCAGTTCTTC
TRBJ1-1 | . | TRBV5-1 | . | CASSSPSVNTEAFF | TGCGCCAGCAGCTCCCCCTCGGTGAACACTGAAGCTTTCTTT
TRBJ2-7 | . | TRBV12-3/TRBV12-4 | . | CASSLAPEWGEQYF | TGTGCCAGCAGTTTAGCTCCCGAATGGGGCGAGCAGTACTTC
TRBJ1-1 | . | TRBV11-2 | many | CASSLATVNTEAFF | TGTGCCAGCAGCTTAGCTACAGTGAACACTGAAGCTTTCTTT
TRBJ2-2 | . | TRBV12-3/TRBV12-4 | few | CASSWATRIKTGELFF | TGTGCCAGCAGTTGGGCCACAAGGATCAAAACCGGGGAGCTGTTTTTT
TRBJ2-6 | . | TRBV6-8 | . | CASSYLSGAPGANVLTF | TGTGCCAGCAGTTACTTGTCAGGGGCCCCCGGGGCCAACGTCCTGACTTTC
TRBJ2-1 | . | TRBV7-2 | many | CASSLAPSGYYNEQFF | TGTGCCAGCAGCTTAGCGCCCAGCGGGTACTACAATGAGCAGTTCTTC
TRBJ2-2 | . | TRBV24-1 | . | CATSELSGSNTGELFF | TGTGCCACCAGTGAGCTGAGCGGGTCGAACACCGGGGAGCTGTTTTTT
TRBJ2-5 | TRBD2 | TRBV28 | few | CASSWIAGEETQYF | TGTGCCAGCAGCTGGATAGCGGGTGAAGAGACCCAGTACTTC
TRBJ2-3 | . | TRBV14 | . | CASSPRVLPQDTQYF | TGTGCCAGCAGCCCCCGAGTCCTTCCCCAAGATACGCAGTATTTT
TRBJ1-2 | . | TRBV9 | . | CARPPGREDYGYTF | TGTGCCCGCCCCCCAGGGAGAGAGGACTATGGCTACACCTTC
TRBJ2-5 | TRBD1 | TRBV3-1 | . | CASSSHSQGPQETQYF | TGTGCCAGCAGCTCCCACTCACAGGGGCCCCAAGAGACCCAGTACTTC
TRBJ1-1 | . | TRBV7-9 | few | CASSWGREVAEAFF | TGTGCCAGCAGCTGGGGGAGAGAGGTCGCTGAAGCTTTCTTT
TRBJ2-7 | TRBD2 | TRBV30 | . | CAWSVHASGRSYEQYF | TGTGCCTGGAGTGTACATGCTAGCGGGAGATCCTACGAGCAGTACTTC
TRBJ2-3 | . | TRBV7-8 | once | CASSDYNTDTQCF | TGTGCCAGCAGCGACTACAACACAGATACGCAGTGTTTT
TRBJ2-5 | TRBD1 | TRBV6-1 | . | CASWADRAAETQYF | TGTGCCAGCTGGGCGGACAGGGCGGCGGAGACCCAGTACTTC